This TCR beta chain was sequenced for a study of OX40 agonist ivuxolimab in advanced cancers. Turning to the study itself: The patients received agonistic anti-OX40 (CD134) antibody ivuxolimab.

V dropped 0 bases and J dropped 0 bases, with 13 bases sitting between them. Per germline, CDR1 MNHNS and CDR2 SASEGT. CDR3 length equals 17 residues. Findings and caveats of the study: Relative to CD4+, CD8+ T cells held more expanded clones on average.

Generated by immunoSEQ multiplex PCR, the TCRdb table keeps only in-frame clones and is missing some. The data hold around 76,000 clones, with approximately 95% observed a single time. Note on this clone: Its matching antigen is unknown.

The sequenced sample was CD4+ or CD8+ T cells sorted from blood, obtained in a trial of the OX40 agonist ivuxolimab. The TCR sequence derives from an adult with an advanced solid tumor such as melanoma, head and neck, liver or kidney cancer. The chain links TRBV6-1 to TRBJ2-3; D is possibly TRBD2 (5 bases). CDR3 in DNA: TGTGCCAGCAGTGAAGCCCTACTAGTTCGAAGCACAGATACGCAGTATTTT. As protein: CASSEALLVRSTDTQYF.